This T cell receptor (beta chain) was documented in a study of T cell responses to AZD1222 COVID-19 vaccine. The study, taken as a whole, reports: Unmutated regions of variants are reportedly targeted by nearly half of spike-specific TCRs.

About this clone: Its antigen is not identified.

Germline V CDR1 and CDR2: ENHRY, SYGVKD. Trimming took 3 bases from V and 3 from J, leaving 5 bases between them. The CDR3 covers 12 residues. Only in-frame clones appear in the TCRdb table, and some are missing; sequencing was by immunoSEQ multiplex PCR. The table has some 95,000 clones, roughly 89% seen once. The input for sequencing was peripheral blood, taken on day 0 of MenACWY control vaccination. This receptor was obtained from an adult in good health. The V gene is TRBV10-3, the J gene TRBJ2-5; D is possibly TRBD1 (5 bases). The CDR3: CAISDREETQYF. CDR3 sequence (DNA): TGTGCCATCAGTGACAGGGAAGAGACCCAGTACTTC.